This TCR beta chain comes out of a study of T cell changes during pregnancy in multiple sclerosis (dated by TCRdb to between 2019 and 2020). As for the study more broadly: The study looked at changes in the T cell repertoire across pregnancy in women with multiple sclerosis.

The method was the immunoSEQ multiplex PCR assay. Sourced from immuneACCESS, this table was stored by TCRdb with only in-frame sequences that have V and J called. A share of the clones is absent; for the studies checked, an unresolved V gene accounts for under half, and the remainder has no known explanation. The sample data list roughly 110,000 clones, and approximately 90% of these were observed just once. Clones ranked in the top ten supply less than 2% of the sample. Remarks on this clone: Which antigen it targets is not known. Qualities for individual bases were not recorded, and no much larger clone is one base off.

The germline V gene yields SGHDT for CDR1 and YYEEEE for CDR2. Between the V and J ends, shortened by 4 bases and 3 bases respectively, the junction contains 15 bases. The CDR3, cysteine through phenylalanine, is 15 amino acids long. Solely the CDR3 DNA is kept, with 45 bases framed from the first base. The sequences come from peripheral blood, collected after pregnancy. The rearrangement combines TRBV5-6 with TRBJ2-3; the D gene is not confidently resolved. The TCR sequence derives from a female donor with multiple sclerosis, enrolled in a pregnancy study. CDR3 region: CASSVGTLTTDTQYF. The DNA is as follows: TGTGCCAGCAGCGTGGGTACTTTAACGACAGATACGCAGTATTTT.